The 9 T cell receptor beta chains listed next were all sequenced from one sample in a study of a mutant IDH1 vaccine in newly diagnosed glioma. Time point meaning: week 5, during vaccination. Alongside topical imiquimod, each dose of vaccine comprised 300 ug of mutant IDH1 20-mer peptide. Assay used: immunoSEQ multiplex PCR; TCRdb lists only in-frame clones, some missing. Counted here are about 30,000 clones, roughly 80% occurring once; the ten biggest clones make up approximately 24%. The antigens of these receptors remain unknown. Sequences were derived from PBMCs, sampled from a glioma patient whose treatment included an IDH1 peptide vaccine. All receptors come from a man aged 30 to 45 with glioma.

The V gene is TRBV10-3, the J gene TRBJ2-7; 10 bases match TRBD1. The CDR3 has 17 residues. The trim removed 3 bases at V and 3 bases at J, leaving 11 bases unmatched. Looked up from germline, CDR1 is ENHRY and CDR2 is SYGVKD. The CDR3 DNA reads TGTGCCATCAGTGATGCGGGACAGGGGTTTGGCCACTACGAGCAGTACTTC. Encoded protein: CAISDAGQGFGHYEQYF.

The chain uses TRBV30 and TRBJ1-1, with D perhaps matching TRBD1 (5 bases). The CDR3 extends over 13 amino acids. V lost 0 bases and J 5 bases, leaving 10 bases between the germline ends. Germline V lookup: CDR1 GTSNPN, CDR2 SVGIG (reference sequence). CDR3 DNA sequence: TGTGCCTGGAGTGTACTGGGGGGGACTGAAGCTTTCTTT. Protein product: CAWSVLGGTEAFF.

The chain combines TRBV30 with TRBJ2-1, with D possibly TRBD2 on 6 matching bases. Germline loops: CDR1 GTSNPN, CDR2 SVGIG (reference sequence). Trimming removed 2 bases from V and 3 bases from J, with 11 bases in between. This CDR3 is 14 amino acids long. CDR3 sequence (DNA): TGTGCCTGGAGTCCGGGGCGGGGCTACAATGAGCAGTTCTTC. Its protein product is CAWSPGRGYNEQFF.

The rearrangement joins TRBV6-6 to TRBJ2-7; the D gene is possibly TRBD1 (6 bases). V lost 4 bases and J lost 11, with 12 bases in between. CDR1 is MNHNY and CDR2 is SVGAGI in the germline V gene (reference sequence). This CDR3 has 11 amino acids. The CDR3 protein is CASSSGQTEYF. Here the CDR3 DNA reads TGTGCCAGCAGTTCCGGACAGACAGAGTACTTC.

The chain is built from TRBV30 and TRBJ1-1; D possibly corresponds to TRBD1 (5 bases). The CDR3 covers 13 residues. Germline CDR1 reads GTSNPN; CDR2 reads SVGIG (reference sequence). Trimming took 3 bases from V and 0 from J, leaving 8 bases between them. CDR3 residues: CAWSGDVNTEAFF. Written as DNA, the CDR3 is TGTGCCTGGAGCGGGGACGTGAACACTGAAGCTTTCTTT.

V and J are TRBV5-1 and TRBJ1-1; TRBD1 matches 10 bases. The CDR3 has 15 residues. The germline CDR1 and CDR2 sequences are SGHRS and YFSETQ. Trimming cost V 0 bases and J 3 bases; bases outside gene matches: 2. The CDR3 is CASSLETGGDTEAFF. As DNA, the CDR3 is TGCGCCAGCAGCTTGGAGACAGGGGGCGACACTGAAGCTTTCTTT.

The chain has TRBV13 and TRBJ2-5; TRBD1 matches 9 bases. V gave up 3 bases and J gave up 4 bases; unmatched junction bases: 3. This CDR3 spans 14 amino acids. The V gene's germline CDR1 is PRHDT and CDR2 FYEKMQ (reference sequence). The CDR3 region is CASSFVQGAETQYF. DNA for the CDR3: TGTGCCAGCAGCTTTGTACAGGGGGCAGAGACCCAGTACTTC. Filled out from reference TRBV13 and TRBJ2-5, the complete variable domain reads AAGVIQSPRHLIKEKRETATLKCYPIPRHDTVYWYQQGPGQDPQFLISFYEKMQSDKGSIPDRFSAQQFSDYHSELNMSSLELGDSALYFCASSFVQGAETQYFGPGTRLLVL.

V gene TRBV18 combines with J gene TRBJ1-1; D call uncertain. Trimming took off 3 bases at V and 1 base at J, with 12 bases between the two ends. Germline CDR1 and CDR2: KGHSH and LQKENI. The CDR3 totals 15 residues. The chain's CDR3 is CASSPSAEPNTEAFF. In DNA form, the CDR3 reads TGTGCCAGCTCACCCTCGGCAGAGCCGAACACTGAAGCTTTCTTT.

The chain links TRBV4-3 to TRBJ2-5, with D uncertain. V lost 0 bases and J 9 bases, leaving 8 bases between the germline ends. The length of the CDR3 is 12 residues. CDR1 and CDR2 (germline): LGHNA, YSLEER. CDR3 loop: CASSQDDSPQYF. The CDR3 DNA reads as TGCGCCAGCAGCCAAGATGATTCCCCCCAGTACTTC.